The 7 T cell receptor beta chains given below trace back to one sample, sequenced in a study of regulatory T cells in long-lasting Graves disease. As to time point: newly diagnosed GD, antithyroid drugs for less than 3 months. After RNA was extracted from PBMCs, the TCR library was made from it. Through Arm-PCR of CDR3 regions and iRepertoire HTBI primers, TCR beta libraries were built. A single record per CDR3 protein comes from TCRdb applying MiXCR to the multiplex PCR reads. The table lists around 470,000 distinct CDR3 sequences, 12% to 15% of them singletons, with over 15% in the top ten. These data were also filed under a second study, of T cells in Graves' hyperthyroidism and ophthalmopathy.

Here the sequenced sample was peripheral blood mononuclear cells (PBMCs), taken at new diagnosis, from a patient treated with antithyroid drugs. The receptors were gathered from a woman in her forties or fifties with Graves disease.

This clonotype was observed many times. V and J are TRBV7-8 and TRBJ1-2; TRBD1 matches at 7 bases. CDR3 length: 16 amino acids. Looked up from germline, CDR1 is SGHVS and CDR2 is FQNEAQ. The V and J ends lost 0 bases and 2 bases, in that order; junction bases with no gene match: 6. CDR3 loop: CASSLASGTENYGYTF. In nucleotides, the CDR3 is TGTGCCAGCAGCTTAGCCTCCGGGACAGAAAACTATGGCTACACCTTC.

This clonotype was detected a few times. CDR3 loop: CASSIVVTEETQYF. Written as DNA, the CDR3 is TGTGCCAGTAGTATTGTTGTTACGGAAGAGACCCAGTACTTC. This chain joins TRBV19 and TRBJ2-5; D not certain. The V gene's germline CDR1 is LNHDA and CDR2 SQIVND (reference sequence). The CDR3 has 14 residues. With 3 bases removed from V and 3 bases from J, the gap between germline ends came to 11 bases.

This clonotype occurred many times. This CDR3 is CASSRPGSYEQYF. As DNA, the CDR3 is TGTGCCAGCAGTCGACCGGGCTCCTACGAGCAGTACTTC. This chain connects TRBV6-1 to TRBJ2-7; no reliable D call. Looked up from germline, CDR1 is MNHNS and CDR2 is SASEGT. Trimming left V 5 bases short and J 0 bases short, with 8 bases between. CDR3 size: 13 residues.

The chain joins TRBV30 to TRBJ2-3; a weak D match, TRBD2 (5 bases). The CDR3 is made up of 15 amino acids. Germline CDR1 reads GTSNPN; CDR2 reads SVGIG (reference sequence). V lost 0 bases, J lost 4 bases, and 14 bases lay in between. The CDR3, as DNA: TGTGCCTGGAGTGTAGGAACCGGGGTTGCAGATACGCAGTATTTT. Translated, it gives CAWSVGTGVADTQYF.

V and J are TRBV7-9 and TRBJ1-1, with D unclear. Trimming left V 2 bases short and J 0 bases short, with 13 bases between. The CDR3 loop spans 16 amino acids. From germline, CDR1 is SEHNR and CDR2 FQNEAQ (reference sequence). The CDR3 nucleotides read TGTGCCAGCAGCTTATTAAGGGTGGGTATGAACACTGAAGCTTTCTTT. Protein product: CASSLLRVGMNTEAFF.

The chain couples TRBV3-1 to TRBJ2-3; weak D call: TRBD2 (5 bases). Germline CDR1 reads LGHDT; CDR2 reads YNNKEL (reference sequence). V was clipped by 1 base and J by 2 bases, with 10 bases between them. This CDR3 is built from 15 residues. The CDR3: CASSQGKRTTDTQYF. CDR3 coding DNA: TGTGCCAGCAGCCAAGGGAAGCGGACCACAGATACGCAGTATTTT.

This clonotype was counted many times. This rearrangement joins TRBV29-1 to TRBJ2-5; 8 nucleotides align to TRBD1. V gave up 1 base and J gave up 2 bases; unmatched junction bases: 0. CDR3 length: 13 amino acids. Germline loops: CDR1 SQVTM, CDR2 ANQGSEA. The CDR3 sequence is CSVEGTGQETQYF. In DNA, the CDR3 is TGCAGCGTTGAAGGGACAGGGCAAGAGACCCAGTACTTC.